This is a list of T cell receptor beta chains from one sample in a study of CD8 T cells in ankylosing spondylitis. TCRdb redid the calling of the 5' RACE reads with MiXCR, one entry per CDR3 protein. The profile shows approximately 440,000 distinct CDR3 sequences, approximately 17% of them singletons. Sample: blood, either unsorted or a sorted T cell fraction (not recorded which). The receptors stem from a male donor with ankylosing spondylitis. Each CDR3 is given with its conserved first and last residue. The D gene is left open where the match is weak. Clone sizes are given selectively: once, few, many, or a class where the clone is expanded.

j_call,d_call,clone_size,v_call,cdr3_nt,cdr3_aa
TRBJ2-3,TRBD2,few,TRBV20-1,TGCAGTGCTAGCAGCGGGGGGGTTGGTGATACGCAGTATTTT,CSASSGGVGDTQYF
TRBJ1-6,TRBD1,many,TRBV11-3,TGTGCCAGCAGCCTGGGACAGCCTAATTCACCCCTCCACTTT,CASSLGQPNSPLHF
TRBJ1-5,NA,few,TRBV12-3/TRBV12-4,TGTGCCAGCAGTTTAGGTGGGGCCACGGGTCAGCCCCAGCATTTT,CASSLGGATGQPQHF
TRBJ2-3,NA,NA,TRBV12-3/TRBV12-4,TGTGCCAGCAGTTTGGTCTATACGCAGTATTTT,CASSLVYTQYF
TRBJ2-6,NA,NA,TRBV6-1,TGTGCCAGCAGTCCCCTCTCCCAGTCCCTCGGGGGGGCCAACGTCCTGACTTTC,CASSPLSQSLGGANVLTF
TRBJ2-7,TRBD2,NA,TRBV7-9,TGTGCCAGCAGCCCGCCGGGACTAGCGGTCGAGCAGTACTTC,CASSPPGLAVEQYF
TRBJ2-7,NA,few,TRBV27,TGTGCCAGCAGTTTGAGCAGGGTGGGGTACGAGCAGTACTTC,CASSLSRVGYEQYF
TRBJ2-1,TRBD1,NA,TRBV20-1,TGCAGTGCTAGTGCGGACAGGTTCTACAATGAGCAGTTCTTC,CSASADRFYNEQFF
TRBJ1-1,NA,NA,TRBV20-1,TGCAGTGCGCCAACCGGGGCAGGTGAAGCTTTCTTT,CSAPTGAGEAFF
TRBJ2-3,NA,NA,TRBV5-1,TGCGCCAGCAGCCATACGGTACCCACAGATACGCAGTATTTT,CASSHTVPTDTQYF
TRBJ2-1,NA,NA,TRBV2,TGTGCCAGCAGTGAAGCCCGTTCACCAACTTTCTTC,CASSEARSPTFF
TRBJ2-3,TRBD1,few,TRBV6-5,TGTGCCAGCAGTACTGGGACAGGCAATCTAGTTACGCAGTATTTT,CASSTGTGNLVTQYF
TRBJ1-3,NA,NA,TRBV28,TGTGCCAGCAGTTTATGGGCTACCTCTGGAAACACCATATATTTT,CASSLWATSGNTIYF
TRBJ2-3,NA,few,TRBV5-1,TGCGCCAGCAGCTTGGAGAGCGTTAGAAGGGATACGCAGTATTTT,CASSLESVRRDTQYF
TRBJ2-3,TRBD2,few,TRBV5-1,TGCGCCAGCAGTTTGACTAGCGGGGTTAGCACAGATACGCAGTATTTT,CASSLTSGVSTDTQYF
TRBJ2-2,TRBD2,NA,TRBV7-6,TGTGCCAGCAGCACCGGGACTAGCGGCACCGGGGAGCTGTTTTTT,CASSTGTSGTGELFF
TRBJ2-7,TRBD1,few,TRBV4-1,TGCGCCAGCAGCCAGCCGGGACAGGGGGCTAGAGAGCAGTACTTC,CASSQPGQGAREQYF
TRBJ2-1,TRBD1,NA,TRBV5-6,TGTGCCAGCAGCAGTGTACAGGGGACCTACAATGAGCAGTTCTTC,CASSSVQGTYNEQFF
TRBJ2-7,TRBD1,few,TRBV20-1,TGCAGTGCTCCCCCCGGGACAGGTTACGAAGGGCAGTACTTC,CSAPPGTGYEGQYF
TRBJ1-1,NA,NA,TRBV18,TGTGCCAGCTCACCAACCCTGACACCATACATGAACACTGAAGCTTTCTTT,CASSPTLTPYMNTEAFF
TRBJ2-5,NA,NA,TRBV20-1,TGCAGTGCTAGAAGTAGCATGCAAGAGACCCAGTACTTC,CSARSSMQETQYF
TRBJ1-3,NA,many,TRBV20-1,TGCAGTGCTAGGTTCGACAGTCCGGCTGGAAACACCATATATTTT,CSARFDSPAGNTIYF
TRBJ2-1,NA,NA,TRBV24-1,TGTGCCACCAGTAGAGGACCCAAGGACAATGAGCAGTTCTTC,CATSRGPKDNEQFF
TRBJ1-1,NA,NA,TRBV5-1,TGCGCCAGCAGCGCCCAGGTCGGGGGAACTGAAGCTTTCTTT,CASSAQVGGTEAFF
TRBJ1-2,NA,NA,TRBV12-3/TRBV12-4,TGTGCCAGCAGTTTACGAGGGTCGGTCTATGGCTACACCTTC,CASSLRGSVYGYTF
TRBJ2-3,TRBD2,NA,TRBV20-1,TGCAGTGCTTCCCGACTAGCGGGGGGCCCAGATACGCAGTATTTT,CSASRLAGGPDTQYF
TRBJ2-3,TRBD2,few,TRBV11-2,TGTGCCAGCAGCTTGGGACTAGGAAGAGATACGCAGTATTTT,CASSLGLGRDTQYF
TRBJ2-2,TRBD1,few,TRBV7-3,TGTGCCAGCAGCTTGCAGGGGGCGGCTGTCGGGGAGCTGTTTTTT,CASSLQGAAVGELFF
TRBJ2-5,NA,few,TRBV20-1,TGCAGTGCTAGGAGCCGGGGCGCAGGAAGAGAGACCCAGTACTTC,CSARSRGAGRETQYF
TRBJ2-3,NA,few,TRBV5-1,TGCGCCAGCAGAGGGGGGGGACTCTACACAGATACGCAGTATTTT,CASRGGGLYTDTQYF
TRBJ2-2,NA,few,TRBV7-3,TGTGCCAGCAGCTTAAGCGGGGCAATGAACACCGGGGAGCTGTTTTTT,CASSLSGAMNTGELFF
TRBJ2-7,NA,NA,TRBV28,TGTGCCAGCAAAGAAGAGCAGTACTTC,CASKEEQYF
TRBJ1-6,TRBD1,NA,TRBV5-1,TGCGCCAGCAGCCCTAGGGACAGCACCTATAATTCACCCCTCCACTTT,CASSPRDSTYNSPLHF
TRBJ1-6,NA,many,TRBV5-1,TGCGCCAGCAGCTTGATGGACAGAAGTAATTCACCCCTCCACTTT,CASSLMDRSNSPLHF
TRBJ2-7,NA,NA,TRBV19,TGTGCCAGTAGTATCCAGGGTTCCTACGAGCAGTACTTC,CASSIQGSYEQYF
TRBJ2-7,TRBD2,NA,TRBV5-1,TGCGCCAGCAGCTCTTGGGGACTAGCGGGAACTAGCTACGAGCAGTACTTC,CASSSWGLAGTSYEQYF
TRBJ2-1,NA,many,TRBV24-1,TGTGCCACACAGGACAGTTTCGGTGAGCAGTTCTTC,CATQDSFGEQFF
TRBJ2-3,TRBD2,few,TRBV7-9,TGTGCCAGCAGCTACTACGGGAGGGCCGCAGATACGCAGTATTTT,CASSYYGRAADTQYF
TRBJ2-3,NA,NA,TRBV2,TGTGCCAGCAGTGTCGGGGGGCCCAGCACAGATACGCAGTATTTT,CASSVGGPSTDTQYF
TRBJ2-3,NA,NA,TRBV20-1,TGCAGTGCTCGCCGACAGGTAGAGACAGATACGCAGTATTTT,CSARRQVETDTQYF
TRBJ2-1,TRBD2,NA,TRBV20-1,TGCAGTGCTAGATCGGGACAGGTGGAGTCACTAGCGGGAGGGATGGGTAGAAATGAGCAGTTCTTC,CSARSGQVESLAGGMGRNEQFF
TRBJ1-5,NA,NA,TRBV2,TGTGCCAGCAGAATGGGTTGGGATCAGCCCCAGCATTTT,CASRMGWDQPQHF
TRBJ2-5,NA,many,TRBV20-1,TGCAGTGCCTGTAGCGACGGGGCGGAGACCCAGTACTTC,CSACSDGAETQYF